This is a list of T cell receptor beta chains from one sample in a study of cytomegalovirus exposure and HLA in healthy donors. TCRdb's copy holds only in-frame clones and misses some; the assay was immunoSEQ multiplex PCR. The sample has 200,000 to 250,000 clones, about 83% seen once. Input material: PBMCs. These receptors came from a girl between 10 and 17 years old in good health and CMV-seronegative. Both conserved end residues are part of each CDR3. Each record gives: D gene, clone size, V gene, J gene, CDR3 protein, CDR3 DNA. A D gene is named only where the DNA matches it firmly. Not every row has a clone size; where given, it reads once, few, many or a size class.

D: NA
size: few
V: TRBV6-5
J: TRBJ2-7
CDR3: CASSYWAGDSYEQYF
DNA: TGTGCCAGCAGTTACTGGGCAGGGGACTCCTACGAGCAGTACTTC

D: TRBD1
size: NA
V: TRBV6-5
J: TRBJ1-2
CDR3: CASSPYRGNYGYTF
DNA: TGTGCCAGCAGTCCCTACAGGGGAAACTATGGCTACACCTTC

D: TRBD1
size: NA
V: TRBV7-2
J: TRBJ2-3
CDR3: CASSWTGPDTQYF
DNA: TGTGCCAGCAGCTGGACAGGGCCAGATACGCAGTATTTT

D: NA
size: NA
V: TRBV13
J: TRBJ2-2
CDR3: CASILRGAGELFF
DNA: TGTGCCAGCATCCTCAGGGGGGCCGGGGAGCTGTTTTTT

D: TRBD1
size: NA
V: TRBV6-5
J: TRBJ1-5
CDR3: CASRQKGAQPQHF
DNA: TGTGCCAGCAGACAGAAGGGGGCTCAGCCCCAGCATTTT

D: NA
size: NA
V: TRBV5-1
J: TRBJ1-5
CDR3: CASSLEGGGDQPQHF
DNA: TGCGCCAGCAGCTTGGAGGGGGGGGGAGATCAGCCCCAGCATTTT

D: NA
size: NA
V: TRBV7-2
J: TRBJ2-1
CDR3: CASSFSYEQFF
DNA: TGTGCCAGCAGCTTTTCATATGAGCAGTTCTTC

D: TRBD2
size: NA
V: TRBV7-3
J: TRBJ2-3
CDR3: CASSSPSGGVYTQYF
DNA: TGTGCCAGCAGCTCCCCCAGCGGGGGGGTATATACGCAGTATTTT

D: NA
size: NA
V: TRBV29-1
J: TRBJ2-2
CDR3: CSVTSDTGELFF
DNA: TGCAGCGTTACGTCAGACACCGGGGAGCTGTTTTTT

D: TRBD1
size: NA
V: TRBV6-5
J: TRBJ1-2
CDR3: CASSQTGDQGYTF
DNA: TGTGCCAGCAGCCAAACAGGGGATCAGGGCTACACCTTC

D: NA
size: NA
V: TRBV9
J: TRBJ1-3
CDR3: CASSVESSGNTIYF
DNA: TGTGCCAGCAGCGTAGAGAGCTCTGGAAACACCATATATTTT

D: NA
size: NA
V: TRBV28
J: TRBJ2-1
CDR3: CASSSTGLQYNEQFF
DNA: TGTGCCAGCAGCTCAACCGGATTACAGTACAATGAGCAGTTCTTC

D: TRBD2
size: NA
V: TRBV7-8
J: TRBJ2-1
CDR3: CASSRPGGRDEQFF
DNA: TGTGCCAGCAGCCGGCCGGGGGGGCGGGATGAGCAGTTCTTC

D: NA
size: NA
V: TRBV9
J: TRBJ1-4
CDR3: CASSELQTAGNEKLFF
DNA: TGTGCCAGCAGCGAGCTCCAGACCGCGGGAAATGAAAAACTGTTTTTT

D: NA
size: NA
V: TRBV6-6
J: TRBJ2-2
CDR3: CASSRPPAGSTGELFF
DNA: TGTGCCAGCAGTCGCCCGCCAGCGGGCAGCACCGGGGAGCTGTTTTTT

D: NA
size: NA
V: TRBV27
J: TRBJ2-5
CDR3: CASSFRVWETQYF
DNA: TGTGCCAGCAGTTTCAGGGTATGGGAGACCCAGTACTTC